The source of this T cell receptor beta chain is a study of T-cell reconstitution after alpha-beta-depleted transplantation in children (dated by TCRdb to the mid-2010s). Study-level background: T-cell immune reconstitution after TCRalphabeta/CD19-depleted allogeneic hematopoietic cell transplantation in children was quantitatively tracked in the study by means of TCR repertoire profiling.

In its sample, this clonotype was seen a few times. Its recognized antigen is unknown. The sample holds no much larger clone one base away, and base qualities are not on file. Trimmed from V: 3 bases; trimmed from J: 5 bases; junction bases lacking a gene match: 2. Including the terminal cysteine and phenylalanine, the CDR3 comprises 13 residues. Of all the DNA, just the CDR3 is kept, 39 bases in frame from base 1. Libraries were prepared through PCR. Sequencer: Illumina HiSeq 2500. To normalize quantification of the TCRbeta repertoire, the TCR libraries were built with molecular barcoding that relied on unique molecular identifiers. TCRdb ran its own pipeline on the public reads, namely fastp trimming at Q25 and MiXCR clone calling, and kept in-frame beta chains. Rows merge per CDR3 protein into single entries with the most common DNA and genes. Here the sample has about 400,000 distinct CDR3 sequences; roughly 20% occur a single time. The top ten constitute 3.8% of the sample.

The sequence was collected from a human donor who donated a stem cell graft to a child with acute myeloid leukemia. The sequenced sample was PBMCs from the stem cell graft donor, obtained from the stem cell graft. This receptor chain uses TRBV12-3 or TRBV12-4 and TRBJ2-5, with 8 junctional bases fitting TRBD1. The nucleotides read TGTGCCAGCAGTTTTAACAGGGGGGAGACCCAGTACTTC. It specifies CASSFNRGETQYF.